Listed below are T cell receptor beta chains from one sample, sequenced in a study of shared clonotypes between healthy human individuals. TCRdb's copy holds only in-frame clones and misses some; the assay was immunoSEQ multiplex PCR. The data show hundreds of thousands of clones, 90% to 97% seen once. Sequences were obtained from naive CD8+ T cells sorted from blood. The receptors were sampled from a woman in her twenties or thirties in good health. Both conserved end residues are part of each CDR3. D genes are given only for firm matches. Expanded clones get a size class; other rows say once, few or many, or leave the size out.

v_gene: TRBV30
abundance: -
j_gene: TRBJ2-5
d_gene: -
CDR3nt: TGTGCCTGGAGTGACGGGAGTGGAGAGACCCAGTACTTC
CDR3aa: CAWSDGSGETQYF

v_gene: TRBV9
abundance: -
j_gene: TRBJ2-7
d_gene: TRBD2
CDR3nt: TGTGCCAGCAGCATAGGGACTAGCGGTTACTACGAGCAGTACTTC
CDR3aa: CASSIGTSGYYEQYF

v_gene: TRBV14
abundance: -
j_gene: TRBJ2-3
d_gene: -
CDR3nt: TGTGCCAGCAGCCAAACCGGGCCTTTCGGCACAGATACGCAGTATTTT
CDR3aa: CASSQTGPFGTDTQYF

v_gene: TRBV5-4
abundance: -
j_gene: TRBJ2-2
d_gene: -
CDR3nt: TGTGCCAGCAGCTTAGGGGGAGGGAACGGGGAGCTGTTTTTT
CDR3aa: CASSLGGGNGELFF

v_gene: TRBV5-4
abundance: few
j_gene: TRBJ2-1
d_gene: -
CDR3nt: TGTGCCAGCAGCTTAGCTGCGGAGCAGTTCTTC
CDR3aa: CASSLAAEQFF

v_gene: TRBV10-1
abundance: -
j_gene: TRBJ1-1
d_gene: -
CDR3nt: TGCGCCAGCAGCCACGGACAGCCGAACACTGAAGCTTTCTTT
CDR3aa: CASSHGQPNTEAFF

v_gene: TRBV27
abundance: -
j_gene: TRBJ1-5
d_gene: -
CDR3nt: TGTGCCAGCAGTTCATGGGACATAGGTCAGCCCCAGCATTTT
CDR3aa: CASSSWDIGQPQHF

v_gene: TRBV28
abundance: -
j_gene: TRBJ2-7
d_gene: -
CDR3nt: TGTGCCAGCAGCCCAGGGTTCTACGAGCAGTACTTC
CDR3aa: CASSPGFYEQYF

v_gene: TRBV7-3
abundance: -
j_gene: TRBJ1-1
d_gene: -
CDR3nt: TGTGCCAGCAGCCTATACTCGAACACTGAAGCTTTCTTT
CDR3aa: CASSLYSNTEAFF

v_gene: TRBV2
abundance: -
j_gene: TRBJ2-3
d_gene: -
CDR3nt: TGTGCCAGCAGTGGGCTAATTATAACCACTAGCACAGATACGCAGTATTTT
CDR3aa: CASSGLIITTSTDTQYF

v_gene: TRBV6-5
abundance: -
j_gene: TRBJ1-5
d_gene: -
CDR3nt: TGTGCCAGCAGTTACGGCTTCCAGTCGGAGCCCCAGCATTTT
CDR3aa: CASSYGFQSEPQHF

v_gene: TRBV15
abundance: -
j_gene: TRBJ2-5
d_gene: -
CDR3nt: TGTGCCACCAGCACCGGACGAAACCAAGAGACCCAGTACTTC
CDR3aa: CATSTGRNQETQYF

v_gene: TRBV30
abundance: once
j_gene: TRBJ1-2
d_gene: -
CDR3nt: TGTGCCTGGAGTGTAGGGGCACAGGACAACTATGGCTACACCTTC
CDR3aa: CAWSVGAQDNYGYTF

v_gene: TRBV29-1
abundance: -
j_gene: TRBJ2-7
d_gene: TRBD2
CDR3nt: TGCAGCGTTGTCTCAGAGGCGGCTAGCGGGATTGTTCCCTTCGAGCAGTACTTC
CDR3aa: CSVVSEAASGIVPFEQYF

v_gene: TRBV29-1
abundance: -
j_gene: TRBJ2-5
d_gene: -
CDR3nt: TGCAGCGTTGACCAACAGGGTGAAGAGACCCAGTACTTC
CDR3aa: CSVDQQGEETQYF

v_gene: TRBV4-2
abundance: -
j_gene: TRBJ2-4
d_gene: TRBD2
CDR3nt: TGTGCCAGCAGCCAAGAGAGAGCGGGACTCATTCAGTACTTC
CDR3aa: CASSQERAGLIQYF

v_gene: TRBV27
abundance: -
j_gene: TRBJ2-2
d_gene: -
CDR3nt: TGTGCCAGCAGTCCAAACACCCGGAAGACCGGGGAGCTGTTTTTT
CDR3aa: CASSPNTRKTGELFF

v_gene: TRBV11-2
abundance: -
j_gene: TRBJ1-3
d_gene: -
CDR3nt: TGTGCCAGCAGCTTAGATCTGGGGACTCCTAGCCCCTCTGGAAACACCATATATTTT
CDR3aa: CASSLDLGTPSPSGNTIYF

v_gene: TRBV7-9
abundance: -
j_gene: TRBJ1-1
d_gene: -
CDR3nt: TGTGCCAGCAGCTACCCAGGGCCTGAAGCTTTCTTT
CDR3aa: CASSYPGPEAFF

v_gene: TRBV9
abundance: -
j_gene: TRBJ2-1
d_gene: TRBD2
CDR3nt: TGTGCCAGCAGCCCCGGGACTAGCGGCTACAATGAGCAGTTCTTC
CDR3aa: CASSPGTSGYNEQFF

v_gene: TRBV6-1
abundance: -
j_gene: TRBJ1-1
d_gene: -
CDR3nt: TGTGCCAGCCACGTCCCCGGGGTGACAGGCGGTGAAGCTTTCTTT
CDR3aa: CASHVPGVTGGEAFF

v_gene: TRBV6-1
abundance: -
j_gene: TRBJ2-7
d_gene: TRBD1
CDR3nt: TGTGCCAGCAGTGGGACAGGGGGTTACGAGCAGTACTTC
CDR3aa: CASSGTGGYEQYF

v_gene: TRBV28
abundance: -
j_gene: TRBJ2-7
d_gene: -
CDR3nt: TGTGCCAGCAGTTTAAAAGCCAGCGGACTCCGAGGCGAGCAGTACTTC
CDR3aa: CASSLKASGLRGEQYF

v_gene: TRBV10-3
abundance: -
j_gene: TRBJ2-1
d_gene: TRBD1
CDR3nt: TGTGCCATCAAAGGGGGCTTGTTCCAGCCCGGGCAGTTCTTC
CDR3aa: CAIKGGLFQPGQFF

v_gene: TRBV29-1
abundance: -
j_gene: TRBJ1-3
d_gene: TRBD1
CDR3nt: TGCAGCGTCACACCAGGGGGCTCTGGAAACACCATATATTTT
CDR3aa: CSVTPGGSGNTIYF

v_gene: TRBV30
abundance: -
j_gene: TRBJ2-7
d_gene: -
CDR3nt: TGTGCCTGGAGTGTCCAGGGTTCCGAGCAGTACTTC
CDR3aa: CAWSVQGSEQYF

v_gene: TRBV11-2
abundance: -
j_gene: TRBJ2-4
d_gene: -
CDR3nt: TGTGCCAGCAGCTTAGGGGAAAACATTCAGTACTTC
CDR3aa: CASSLGENIQYF

v_gene: TRBV11-2
abundance: -
j_gene: TRBJ2-7
d_gene: -
CDR3nt: TGTGCCAGCAGCTTAGGCGCCTACGAGCAGTACTTC
CDR3aa: CASSLGAYEQYF

v_gene: TRBV5-1
abundance: -
j_gene: TRBJ2-7
d_gene: -
CDR3nt: TGCGCCAGCAGCCATTCCGTGGGGCAGCACGAGCAGTACTTC
CDR3aa: CASSHSVGQHEQYF

v_gene: TRBV19
abundance: -
j_gene: TRBJ1-1
d_gene: TRBD1
CDR3nt: TGTGCCAGTTCCCTTTACAGGGGGTACACTGAAGCTTTCTTT
CDR3aa: CASSLYRGYTEAFF

v_gene: TRBV28
abundance: -
j_gene: TRBJ2-7
d_gene: TRBD1
CDR3nt: TGTGCCAGCAACAGAGGGGACAGACCCTACGAGCAGTACTTC
CDR3aa: CASNRGDRPYEQYF

v_gene: TRBV27
abundance: -
j_gene: TRBJ1-2
d_gene: TRBD1
CDR3nt: TGTGCCAGCAGTTATACCCCCCAGGGGGCGGGCGGCTACACCTTC
CDR3aa: CASSYTPQGAGGYTF

v_gene: TRBV27
abundance: -
j_gene: TRBJ2-2
d_gene: -
CDR3nt: TGTGCCAGCAGTTTATATGGGTCCGGGGAGCTGTTTTTT
CDR3aa: CASSLYGSGELFF

v_gene: TRBV5-6
abundance: -
j_gene: TRBJ1-5
d_gene: -
CDR3nt: TGTGCCAGCAGCTTAGGTCAGGGACAGCCCCAGCATTTT
CDR3aa: CASSLGQGQPQHF

v_gene: TRBV27
abundance: once
j_gene: TRBJ2-7
d_gene: -
CDR3nt: TGTGCCAGCAGTTCGAGGTACCACGAGCAGTACTTC
CDR3aa: CASSSRYHEQYF

v_gene: TRBV4-2
abundance: -
j_gene: TRBJ1-2
d_gene: -
CDR3nt: TGTGCCAGCAGCCAGGACGTCACTAACTATGGCTACACCTTC
CDR3aa: CASSQDVTNYGYTF

v_gene: TRBV19
abundance: -
j_gene: TRBJ1-4
d_gene: -
CDR3nt: TGTGCCGGCCGACAGAACGATAATGAAAAACTGTTTTTT
CDR3aa: CAGRQNDNEKLFF

v_gene: TRBV4-1
abundance: -
j_gene: TRBJ2-3
d_gene: -
CDR3nt: TGCGCCAGCAGCCATTTCTGGTTGACAGATACGCAGTATTTT
CDR3aa: CASSHFWLTDTQYF

v_gene: TRBV5-4
abundance: -
j_gene: TRBJ2-5
d_gene: -
CDR3nt: TGTGCCAGCAGCTTGAGTCAGATGGAGACCCAGTACTTC
CDR3aa: CASSLSQMETQYF

v_gene: TRBV27
abundance: -
j_gene: TRBJ1-1
d_gene: TRBD1
CDR3nt: TGTGCCAGCTCGGGACAGGGGGCCTCTGAAGCTTTCTTT
CDR3aa: CASSGQGASEAFF

v_gene: TRBV7-9
abundance: -
j_gene: TRBJ1-2
d_gene: -
CDR3nt: TGTGCCAGCAGCCCTACCGACAGTCCTAACTATGGCTACACCTTC
CDR3aa: CASSPTDSPNYGYTF

v_gene: TRBV5-4
abundance: -
j_gene: TRBJ2-1
d_gene: -
CDR3nt: TGTGCCAGCAGCCAGGACAAAAATGAGCAGTTCTTC
CDR3aa: CASSQDKNEQFF

v_gene: TRBV27
abundance: -
j_gene: TRBJ2-2
d_gene: TRBD1
CDR3nt: TGTGCCAGCAGTTTGGGACAGGGCGGGACCGGGGAGCTGTTTTTT
CDR3aa: CASSLGQGGTGELFF

v_gene: TRBV2
abundance: -
j_gene: TRBJ1-2
d_gene: -
CDR3nt: TGTGCCAGTCGGGCCGCCCCCGTCTATGGCTACACCTTC
CDR3aa: CASRAAPVYGYTF

v_gene: TRBV5-1
abundance: -
j_gene: TRBJ2-5
d_gene: -
CDR3nt: TGCGCCAGCAGCCCCCGACGGATTCAAGAGACCCAGTACTTC
CDR3aa: CASSPRRIQETQYF

v_gene: TRBV7-7
abundance: once
j_gene: TRBJ2-5
d_gene: -
CDR3nt: TGTGCCAGCAGCTTAAGACGTGGAGAGACCCAGTACTTC
CDR3aa: CASSLRRGETQYF

v_gene: TRBV6-1
abundance: -
j_gene: TRBJ2-1
d_gene: TRBD1
CDR3nt: TGTGCCAGCAGAGTGAGGCCCGGACAGGGAAATGAGCAGTTCTTC
CDR3aa: CASRVRPGQGNEQFF

v_gene: TRBV5-4
abundance: -
j_gene: TRBJ2-1
d_gene: TRBD1
CDR3nt: TGTGCCAGCAGCCTCGGGACAGCACCTAACAATGAGCAGTTCTTC
CDR3aa: CASSLGTAPNNEQFF

v_gene: TRBV7-9
abundance: -
j_gene: TRBJ1-3
d_gene: -
CDR3nt: TGTGCCAGCAGCTTAACAGGTCCTACTGGAAACACCATATATTTT
CDR3aa: CASSLTGPTGNTIYF

v_gene: TRBV5-8
abundance: -
j_gene: TRBJ2-1
d_gene: -
CDR3nt: TGTGCCAGCAGCTCGACTGGGATCTACAATGAGCAGTTCTTC
CDR3aa: CASSSTGIYNEQFF

v_gene: TRBV11-2
abundance: -
j_gene: TRBJ2-3
d_gene: TRBD2
CDR3nt: TGTGCCAGCAGCGGAAGACTAGCGGGAGCGAACACAGATACGCAGTATTTT
CDR3aa: CASSGRLAGANTDTQYF